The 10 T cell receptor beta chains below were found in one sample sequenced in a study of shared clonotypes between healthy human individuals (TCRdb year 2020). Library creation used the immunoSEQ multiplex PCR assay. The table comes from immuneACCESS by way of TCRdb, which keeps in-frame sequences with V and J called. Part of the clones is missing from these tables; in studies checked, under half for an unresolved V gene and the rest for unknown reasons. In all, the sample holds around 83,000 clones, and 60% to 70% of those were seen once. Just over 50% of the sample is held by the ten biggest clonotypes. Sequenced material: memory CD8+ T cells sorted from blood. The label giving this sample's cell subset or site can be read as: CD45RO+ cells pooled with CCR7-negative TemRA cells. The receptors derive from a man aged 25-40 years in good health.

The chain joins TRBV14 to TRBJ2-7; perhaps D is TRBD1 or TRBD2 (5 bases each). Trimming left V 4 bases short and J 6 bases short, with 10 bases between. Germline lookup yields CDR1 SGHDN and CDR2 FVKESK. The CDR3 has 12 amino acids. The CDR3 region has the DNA TGTGCCAGCAGCCCAGGGAGTAGCGAGCAGTACTTC. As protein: CASSPGSSEQYF.

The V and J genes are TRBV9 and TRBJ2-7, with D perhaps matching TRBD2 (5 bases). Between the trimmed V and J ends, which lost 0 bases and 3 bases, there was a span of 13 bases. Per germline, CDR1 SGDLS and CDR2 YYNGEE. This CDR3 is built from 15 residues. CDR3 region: CASSVDLGGHYEQYF. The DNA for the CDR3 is TGTGCCAGCAGCGTAGACCTCGGCGGGCACTACGAGCAGTACTTC.

CDR3 DNA sequence: TGTGCCAGTAGTTATAATACAGGGCAAAAGTCCTACGAGCAGTACTTC. It translates to CASSYNTGQKSYEQYF. The chain uses TRBV19 and TRBJ2-7; D might be TRBD1 (6 bases). Germline CDR1 and CDR2: LNHDA and SQIVND (reference sequence). Trimming stripped 5 bases from V and 1 base from J, with 18 bases between. CDR3 length equals 16 residues.

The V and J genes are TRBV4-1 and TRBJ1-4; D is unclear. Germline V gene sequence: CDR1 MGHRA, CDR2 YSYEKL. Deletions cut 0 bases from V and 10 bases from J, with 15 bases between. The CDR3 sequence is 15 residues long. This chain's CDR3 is CASSQDRAGSGKLFF. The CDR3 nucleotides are TGCGCCAGCAGCCAAGATCGGGCAGGCAGTGGAAAACTGTTTTTT.

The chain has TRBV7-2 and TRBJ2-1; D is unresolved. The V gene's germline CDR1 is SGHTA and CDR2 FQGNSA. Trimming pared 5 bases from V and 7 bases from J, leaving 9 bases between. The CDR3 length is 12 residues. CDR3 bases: TGTGCCAGCAGCCCCCCAAGTAATGAGCAGTTCTTC. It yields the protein CASSPPSNEQFF. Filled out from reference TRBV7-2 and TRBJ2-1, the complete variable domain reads GAGVSQSPSNKVTEKGKDVELRCDPISGHTALYWYRQSLGQGLEFLIYFQGNSAPDKSGLPSDRFSAERTGGSVSTLTIQRTQQEDSAVYLCASSPPSNEQFFGPGTRLTVL.

The CDR3 is CASSESKELEQETQYF. The DNA of the CDR3 is TGTGCCAGCAGTGAATCGAAAGAGCTGGAACAAGAGACCCAGTACTTC. This chain links TRBV25-1 with TRBJ2-5; D uncertain. V dropped 1 base and J dropped 2 bases, with 14 bases sitting between them. CDR1 MGHDK and CDR2 SYGVNS come from the germline V gene. The CDR3 length is 16 residues.

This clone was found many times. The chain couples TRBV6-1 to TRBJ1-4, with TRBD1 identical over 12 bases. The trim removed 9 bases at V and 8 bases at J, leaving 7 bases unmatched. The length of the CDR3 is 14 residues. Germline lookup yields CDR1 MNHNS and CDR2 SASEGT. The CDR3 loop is CASGDGTGGEKLFF. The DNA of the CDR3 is TGTGCCAGTGGGGACGGGACAGGGGGCGAAAAACTGTTTTTT.

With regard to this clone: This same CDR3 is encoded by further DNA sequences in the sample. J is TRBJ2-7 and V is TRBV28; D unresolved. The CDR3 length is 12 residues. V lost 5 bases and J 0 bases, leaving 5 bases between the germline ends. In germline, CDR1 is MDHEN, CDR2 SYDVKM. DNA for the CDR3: TGTGCCAGCAGTGACCGCTCCTACGAGCAGTACTTC. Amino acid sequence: CASSDRSYEQYF.

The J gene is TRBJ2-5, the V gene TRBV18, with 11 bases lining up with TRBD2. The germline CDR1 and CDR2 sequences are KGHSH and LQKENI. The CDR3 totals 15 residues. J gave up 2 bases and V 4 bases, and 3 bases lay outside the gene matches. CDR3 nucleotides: TGTGCCAGCTCACTAGGACTAGCGGGTCAAGAGACCCAGTACTTC. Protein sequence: CASSLGLAGQETQYF.

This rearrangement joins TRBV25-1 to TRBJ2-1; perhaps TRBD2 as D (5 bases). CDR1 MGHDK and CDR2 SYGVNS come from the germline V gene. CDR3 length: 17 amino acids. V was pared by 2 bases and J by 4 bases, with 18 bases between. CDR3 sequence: CASSEESSGGLYNEQFF. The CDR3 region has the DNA TGTGCCAGCAGTGAAGAGTCATCAGGAGGTTTATACAATGAGCAGTTCTTC. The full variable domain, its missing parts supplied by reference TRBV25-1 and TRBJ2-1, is EADIYQTPRYLVIGTGKKITLECSQTMGHDKMYWYQQDPGMELHLIHYSYGVNSTEKGDLSSESTVSRIRTEHFPLTLESARPSHTSQYLCASSEESSGGLYNEQFFGPGTRLTVL.